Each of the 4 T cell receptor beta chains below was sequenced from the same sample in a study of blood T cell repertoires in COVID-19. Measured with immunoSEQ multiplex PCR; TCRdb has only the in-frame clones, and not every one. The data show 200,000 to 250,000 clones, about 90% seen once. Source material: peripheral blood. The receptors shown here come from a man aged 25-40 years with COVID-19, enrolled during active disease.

The CDR3 reads CASSQTGMSYEQYF. CDR3 nucleotides: TGCGCCAGCAGCCAAACAGGGATGTCCTACGAGCAGTACTTC. The chain couples TRBV4-3 to TRBJ2-7, with a possible D match to TRBD1 (6 bases). This CDR3 is built from 14 residues. With 2 bases removed from V and 1 base from J, the gap between germline ends came to 9 bases. CDR1 and CDR2 (germline): LGHNA, YSLEER.

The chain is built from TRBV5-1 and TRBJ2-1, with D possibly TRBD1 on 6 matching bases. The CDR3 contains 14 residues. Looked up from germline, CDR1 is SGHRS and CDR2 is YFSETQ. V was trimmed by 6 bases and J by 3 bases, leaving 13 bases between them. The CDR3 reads CASTFGQLYNEQFF. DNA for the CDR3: TGCGCCAGCACCTTCGGACAGCTCTACAATGAGCAGTTCTTC. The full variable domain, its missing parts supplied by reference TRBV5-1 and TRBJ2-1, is KAGVTQTPRYLIKTRGQQVTLSCSPISGHRSVSWYQQTPGQGLQFLFEYFSETQRNKGNFPGRFSGRQFSNSRSEMNVSTLELGDSALYLCASTFGQLYNEQFFGPGTRLTVL.

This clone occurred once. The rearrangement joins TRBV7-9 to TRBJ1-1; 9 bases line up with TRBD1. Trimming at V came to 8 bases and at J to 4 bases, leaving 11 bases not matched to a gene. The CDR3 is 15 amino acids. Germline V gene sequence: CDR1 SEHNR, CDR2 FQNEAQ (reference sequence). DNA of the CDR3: TGTGCCAGCCCTTCCGACCTGGGACAGGGCACTGAAGCTTTCTTT. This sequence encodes CASPSDLGQGTEAFF.

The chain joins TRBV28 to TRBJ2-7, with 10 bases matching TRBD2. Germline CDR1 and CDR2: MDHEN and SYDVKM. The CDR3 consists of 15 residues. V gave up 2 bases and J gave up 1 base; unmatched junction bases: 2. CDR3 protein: CASSLTSGISYEQYF. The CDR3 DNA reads TGTGCCAGCAGTTTAACTAGCGGGATATCCTACGAGCAGTACTTC.